This T cell receptor (beta chain) is from a study of Graves' ophthalmopathy and Graves' hyperthyroidism. The overall study: Upon initial diagnosis and before any treatment, peripheral blood was collected.

Clinical symptoms, serum thyroxine, TRAb, thyroid ultrasound and orbital computed tomography determined diagnosis. The authors amplified TCR beta CDR3 regions from RNA transcripts. HTBI primers primed a first-round RT-PCR, and a second-round multiplex PCR followed. MiXCR, applied by TCRdb to the multiplex PCR reads, yields one record per CDR3 protein. Found here are 600,000 to 700,000 distinct CDR3 sequences, 35% to 45% of them singletons; the top ten hold more than 2.5%. Regarding the study as a whole: The blood repertoire also included most expanded thyroid clonotypes above 0.001 frequency.

Between the trimmed V and J ends, which lost 1 base and 0 bases, there was a span of 10 bases. This CDR3 has 16 amino acids. Germline lookup yields CDR1 SGHTA and CDR2 FQGNSA. This clonotype was counted ten times or more. Its target is unknown. The clonotype comes from an adult man with Graves' ophthalmopathy. This chain joins TRBV7-2 and TRBJ1-3; D call uncertain. Sequencing was performed on peripheral blood. The CDR3 reads CASSLGIYSSGNTIYF. The CDR3 DNA is TGTGCCAGCAGCTTAGGCATTTATAGCTCTGGAAACACCATATATTTT.